Listed here is a single T cell receptor (beta chain). What it binds is unknown. Germline CDR1 and CDR2: SEHNR and FQNEAQ (reference sequence). The CDR3 is made up of 15 amino acids. After removal of 6 bases from V and 3 bases from J, the junction contained 7 bases not matched to a gene. These data are taken from a study of T cell responses to AZD1222 COVID-19 vaccine. Whole-study results and caveats: Researchers report vaccine-associated CD4 TCRs spanning spike, with dominance at 160-218 and 743-854. Breadth and depth of Spike-specific TCRs rose after two AZD1222 doses.

Sequencing used immunoSEQ multiplex PCR; TCRdb keeps in-frame clones, though not all of them. The sample has 84,000 or so clones; 75% to 90% are singletons. J is TRBJ2-4 and V is TRBV7-9, with TRBD1 matching over 8 bases. This TCR derives from an adult in good health. This sample comprised peripheral blood, obtained on day 0 of AZD1222 vaccination. The CDR3 protein is CASRTYTGGKNIQYF. CDR3 DNA: TGTGCCAGCAGAACCTATACAGGGGGCAAAAACATTCAGTACTTC.